This passage covers 32 T cell receptor beta chains from one sample sequenced in a study of T cells in Graves' hyperthyroidism and ophthalmopathy. Amplified TCR beta CDR3 regions came from RNA transcripts. The primer set for the first-round RT-PCR of the TCR CDR3 was HTBI. TCRdb re-derived calls from the multiplex PCR reads in MiXCR, one entry per CDR3 protein. The sample holds 400,000 or so distinct CDR3 sequences, more than 13% seen once. The sample consisted of blood. All receptors derive from a middle-aged man with Graves' ophthalmopathy.

This clonotype was found many times. The V and J genes are TRBV20-1 and TRBJ2-3, with 8 nucleotides matching TRBD1. Unmatched junction bases numbered 9, after V lost 6 bases and J lost 4 bases. CDR1 and CDR2 (germline): DFQATT, SNEGSKA (reference sequence). The CDR3 length is 14 residues. CDR3 amino acids: CSASGDRGSDTQYF. The CDR3 DNA sequence: TGCAGTGCGTCCGGCGACAGGGGATCAGATACGCAGTATTTT.

At least ten counts were recorded for this clonotype. The chain recombines TRBV28 with TRBJ1-4; tentatively, D is TRBD1 (5 bases). Trimming pared 2 bases from V and 8 bases from J, leaving 15 bases between. The CDR3 totals 15 residues. The germline gives CDR1 MDHEN, CDR2 SYDVKM. The CDR3 spells CASSLKGRLGEKLFF. The CDR3 nucleotides read TGTGCCAGCAGTTTAAAGGGACGTTTGGGCGAAAAACTGTTTTTT.

In this sample, this clonotype turned up many times. This chain's CDR3 is CASSPRPSDYEQYF. For the CDR3, the DNA is TGTGCCAGCAGCCCGAGGCCCAGCGACTACGAGCAGTACTTC. This rearrangement joins TRBV9 to TRBJ2-7; no definite D call. V lost 4 bases, J lost 3 bases, and 14 bases lay in between. The CDR3 runs 14 residues. Germline CDR1 reads SGDLS; CDR2 reads YYNGEE.

This clonotype showed up just a few times. This sequence joins TRBV12-3 or TRBV12-4 and TRBJ2-2; 11 nucleotides align to TRBD2. The length of the CDR3 is 16 residues. The V gene end was trimmed by 4 bases and the J gene end by 7 bases; junction bases not matched to a gene: 8. CDR3 sequence (DNA): TGTGCCAGCAGTTACTCTAGCGGGAGGTGGAGCGGGGAGCTGTTTTTT. This encodes CASSYSSGRWSGELFF.

This clonotype was seen a few times. This sequence joins TRBV9 and TRBJ2-5, with 7 bases aligning to TRBD2. Germline trimming cut 4 bases from V and 2 bases from J; bases unmatched to any gene: 5. CDR1 SGDLS and CDR2 YYNGEE come from the germline V gene. This CDR3 comprises 14 residues. The CDR3 here is CASSPIAGQETQYF. As DNA, the CDR3 is TGTGCCAGCAGCCCTATAGCGGGTCAAGAGACCCAGTACTTC.

This clonotype was seen a few times. This sequence joins TRBV5-6 and TRBJ2-1; 12 bases align to TRBD2. CDR1 SGHDT and CDR2 YYEEEE come from the germline V gene. The CDR3 runs to 15 residues. J lost 9 bases, V lost 0 bases, and 4 bases had no gene match. The CDR3 loop reads CASSLASGRAFEQFF. CDR3 in DNA: TGTGCCAGCAGCTTGGCTAGCGGGAGGGCCTTTGAGCAGTTCTTC.

This clonotype was recorded many times. V gene TRBV12-3 or TRBV12-4 combines with J gene TRBJ1-1; D is undetermined. The CDR3 length is 12 residues. Trimming cost V 5 bases and J 1 base, with 5 bases left between them. CDR3 DNA: TGTGCCAGCAGTCTGCAGAACACTGAAGCTTTCTTT. Its translation: CASSLQNTEAFF.

This clonotype was found a few times. The chain carries TRBV14 and TRBJ2-1, with 9 bases matching TRBD1. The CDR3 loop spans 16 amino acids. V dropped 2 bases and J dropped 8; count of bases not matched to a gene: 10. Germline-derived CDR1 and CDR2 are SGHDN and FVKESK. In DNA, the CDR3 is TGTGCCAGCAGCCAAACCGGGACAGGGCTCCGCCATGAGCAGTTCTTC. Residues: CASSQTGTGLRHEQFF.

This clonotype was recorded a few times. A much more abundant neighbour one base away suggests this may be a read error. The gene calls are TRBV7-2 and TRBJ2-7; TRBD2 is a possible D gene (6 bases). The CDR3 runs 14 residues. In germline, CDR1 is SGHTA, CDR2 FQGNSA. The DNA for the CDR3 is TGTGTCAGCACCGCTCGCGGGGTGAGCTACGAGCAGTACTTC. This codes for CVSTARGVSYEQYF.

This clonotype was recorded many times. V gene TRBV3-1 combines with J gene TRBJ2-7; unclear D gene. The germline gives CDR1 LGHDT, CDR2 YNNKEL (reference sequence). V lost 6 bases, J lost 0 bases, and 3 bases lay in between. CDR3 length equals 11 residues. The CDR3 DNA sequence: TGTGCCAGCAGGGGCTCCTACGAGCAGTACTTC. Protein sequence: CASRGSYEQYF.

This sequence joins TRBV7-9 and TRBJ2-5; TRBD1 aligns across 9 bases. CDR1 and CDR2 (germline): SEHNR, FQNEAQ (reference sequence). The CDR3 extends over 20 amino acids. The V segment lost 3 bases and the J segment 5 bases; nucleotides outside the gene matches: 22. The CDR3 nucleotides read TGTGCCAGCAGCTTCCCCCAGTCGGTAAAGTTCACACAGGGGGCGGAGACCCAGTACTTC. Its protein product is CASSFPQSVKFTQGAETQYF. Based on the CDR3 plus reference TRBV7-9 and TRBJ2-5, the full variable domain is DTGVSQNPRHKITKRGQNVTFRCDPISEHNRLYWYRQTLGQGPEFLTYFQNEAQLEKSRLLSDRFSAERPKGSFSTLEIQRTEQGDSAMYLCASSFPQSVKFTQGAETQYFGPGTRLLVL.

This clonotype was seen more than once but under ten times. The chain has TRBV10-1 and TRBJ2-3; D is undetermined. The CDR3 covers 14 residues. Germline values: CDR1 WNHNN, CDR2 SYGVQD (reference sequence). The V and J ends lost 4 bases and 6 bases respectively, with 14 bases between them. The CDR3 region is CASSVTEQVDTQYF. CDR3 DNA sequence: TGCGCCAGCAGTGTTACGGAACAAGTGGATACGCAGTATTTT.

This clonotype was seen many times. The rearrangement joins TRBV30 to TRBJ2-5, with D hard to call. Per germline, CDR1 GTSNPN and CDR2 SVGIG (reference sequence). This CDR3 comprises 12 residues. V gave up 2 bases and J gave up 4 bases, with 8 bases separating them. This CDR3 is CAWSPVVETQYF. The CDR3 DNA sequence: TGTGCCTGGAGTCCAGTAGTAGAGACCCAGTACTTC. The whole variable domain, remainder taken from reference TRBV30 and TRBJ2-5, is SQTIHQWPATLVQPVGSPLSLECTVEGTSNPNLYWYRQAAGRGLQLLFYSVGIGQISSEVPQNLSASRPQDRQFILSSKKLLLSDSGFYLCAWSPVVETQYFGPGTRLLVL.

This chain connects TRBV5-1 to TRBJ1-3, with TRBD1 identical over 7 bases. The junction had 5 bases not matched to a gene; V was cut back by 2 bases and J by 0 bases. This CDR3 has 16 residues. The germline V gene has CDR1 SGHRS and CDR2 YFSETQ. The CDR3 bases are TGCGCCAGCAGCTTAGATAGGACAGGCTCTGGAAACACCATATATTTT. This translates into CASSLDRTGSGNTIYF.

J is TRBJ2-7 and V is TRBV12-3 or TRBV12-4, with D perhaps TRBD2 (5 bases). V lost 1 base, J lost 3 bases, and 7 bases lay in between. The CDR3 has 13 amino acids. CDR3 sequence reads: CASSLELDYEQYF. In DNA form, the CDR3 reads TGTGCCAGCAGTTTAGAACTAGACTACGAGCAGTACTTC.

In this sample, this clonotype turned up many times. The gene calls are TRBV20-1 and TRBJ1-2, with TRBD1 identical over 8 bases. This CDR3 has 14 amino acids. V gave up 0 bases and J gave up 5 bases; unmatched junction bases: 5. Germline V CDR1 and CDR2: DFQATT, SNEGSKA (reference sequence). In nucleotides, the CDR3 is TGCAGTGCTAGAGATCACAGGGGGGGTTATGGCTACACCTTC. Translation: CSARDHRGGYGYTF.

This clonotype was seen repeatedly, ten times or more. The chain couples TRBV3-1 to TRBJ2-5; TRBD2 matches at 10 bases. In germline, CDR1 is LGHDT, CDR2 YNNKEL (reference sequence). Trimming removed 1 base from V and 3 bases from J; junction bases left unmatched: 2. The length of the CDR3 is 15 residues. CDR3 loop: CASSQATSGEETQYF. The CDR3, as DNA: TGTGCCAGCAGCCAAGCTACTAGCGGGGAAGAGACCCAGTACTTC.

The chain links TRBV2 to TRBJ1-2, with a possible D match to TRBD1 (6 bases). Germline-derived CDR1 and CDR2 are SNHLY and FYNNEI. This CDR3 comprises 15 residues. V lost 7 bases to trimming and J lost 3 bases, with 18 bases between them. The CDR3 reads CASKTGGRPYYGYTF. The CDR3 nucleotides read TGTGCCAGCAAGACAGGCGGCAGGCCCTACTATGGCTACACCTTC.

At least ten counts were recorded for this clonotype. The chain employs TRBV2 and TRBJ2-5, with D possibly matching TRBD1 (6 bases). This CDR3 region has 16 residues. CDR1 and CDR2 from the germline V gene are SNHLY and FYNNEI. V was shortened by 1 base and J by 3 bases, with 15 bases between the two germline ends. The CDR3 protein is CASSEVQGRRKETQYF. CDR3 nucleotide sequence: TGTGCCAGCAGTGAAGTACAGGGACGGCGCAAAGAGACCCAGTACTTC.

This clonotype was counted at least ten times. The chain joins TRBV18 to TRBJ2-2; D not certain. This CDR3 is built from 16 residues. V shed 1 base and J shed 4 bases, with 13 bases lying between them. Germline values: CDR1 KGHSH, CDR2 LQKENI. Written as DNA, the CDR3 is TGTGCCAGCTCACCACTCCCCCCCCACGCCACCGGGGAGCTGTTTTTT. This codes for CASSPLPPHATGELFF.

This clonotype was picked up many times. The rearrangement joins TRBV10-3 to TRBJ2-1; tentatively, D is TRBD2 (6 bases). The germline CDR1 and CDR2 sequences are ENHRY and SYGVKD. This CDR3 region has 14 residues. Trimming left V 5 bases short and J 7 bases short, with 15 bases between. The CDR3 coding sequence is TGTGCCATCAGTTCGCGCGGGAAGCGGAATGAGCAGTTCTTC. It specifies CAISSRGKRNEQFF.

This chain joins TRBV30 and TRBJ2-1; TRBD2 agrees at 7 bases. CDR1 and CDR2 from the germline V gene are GTSNPN and SVGIG (reference sequence). The CDR3 covers 15 residues. The V and J ends lost 2 bases and 4 bases, in that order; junction bases with no gene match: 8. The CDR3 bases are TGTGCCTGGAGTCCGGGACTAAGCGGTTACAATGAGCAGTTCTTC. It specifies CAWSPGLSGYNEQFF. Based on the CDR3 plus reference TRBV30 and TRBJ2-1, the full variable domain is SQTIHQWPATLVQPVGSPLSLECTVEGTSNPNLYWYRQAAGRGLQLLFYSVGIGQISSEVPQNLSASRPQDRQFILSSKKLLLSDSGFYLCAWSPGLSGYNEQFFGPGTRLTVL.

This clonotype has ten or more counts. V gene TRBV7-8 combines with J gene TRBJ2-7, with D tentatively TRBD1 (5 bases). Trimming stripped 5 bases from V and 4 bases from J, with 12 bases between. Germline values: CDR1 SGHVS, CDR2 FQNEAQ. The CDR3 has 13 residues. The CDR3 DNA sequence: TGTGCCAGCAGCCGCGCAAGACAGTACGAGCAGTACTTC. Protein sequence: CASSRARQYEQYF.

The table lists this clonotype with a few counts. The V call is TRBV20-1, the J call TRBJ2-1; D might be TRBD2 (6 bases). The V end was cut by 1 base, the J end by 5 bases, with 15 bases between. The length of the CDR3 is 15 residues. Germline V gives CDR1 DFQATT, CDR2 SNEGSKA (reference sequence). This CDR3 reads CSARGGLALNNEQFF. Here the CDR3 DNA reads TGCAGTGCTAGAGGTGGGCTAGCGCTAAACAATGAGCAGTTCTTC.

V gene TRBV3-1 combines with J gene TRBJ2-1; D not certain. The CDR3 contains 12 residues. V was pared by 6 bases and J by 3 bases, with 6 bases between. Germline V CDR1 and CDR2: LGHDT, YNNKEL (reference sequence). CDR3 amino acids: CASSHDYNEQFF. In DNA form, the CDR3 reads TGTGCCAGCAGTCACGACTACAATGAGCAGTTCTTC.

This clonotype was counted many times. The chain joins TRBV3-1 to TRBJ2-3, with 7 bases that match TRBD2. This CDR3 has 15 residues. The V and J ends lost 4 bases and 6 bases, in that order; junction bases with no gene match: 10. The V gene's germline CDR1 is LGHDT and CDR2 YNNKEL (reference sequence). The CDR3 DNA reads as TGTGCCAGCAGCCTCACGGGCGGGAGTGAGGATACGCAGTATTTT. Protein product: CASSLTGGSEDTQYF.

This clonotype was seen many times. The V and J genes are TRBV5-1 and TRBJ2-3; either TRBD1 or TRBD2 may fit D (5 bases each). V shed 4 bases and J shed 2 bases, with 17 bases lying between them. This CDR3 region has 16 residues. Germline V CDR1 and CDR2: SGHRS, YFSETQ. CDR3 sequence: CASSNGALPVTDTQYF. The CDR3 DNA sequence: TGCGCCAGCAGCAACGGGGCACTACCCGTCACAGATACGCAGTATTTT.

This clonotype was detected once. This chain links TRBV19 with TRBJ2-3, with D maybe TRBD2 (7 bases). CDR3 length: 16 residues. Between the trimmed V and J ends, which lost 0 bases and 8 bases, there was a span of 18 bases. CDR1 LNHDA and CDR2 SQIVND come from the germline V gene (reference sequence). The CDR3 loop is CASSIDPGGSAGTQYF. DNA of the CDR3: TGTGCCAGTAGTATAGATCCGGGGGGCAGCGCAGGTACGCAGTATTTT.

V is TRBV5-1 and J is TRBJ2-5, with 8 bases aligning to TRBD2. This CDR3 comprises 14 residues. Germline loops: CDR1 SGHRS, CDR2 YFSETQ. Germline trimming cut 2 bases from V and 5 bases from J; bases unmatched to any gene: 5. CDR3 DNA sequence: TGCGCCAGCAGCTTAGGGCGGGAGGCGGAGACCCAGTACTTC. This encodes CASSLGREAETQYF.

The chain couples TRBV18 to TRBJ2-2; possible D gene TRBD2, 6 bases. Germline CDR1 and CDR2: KGHSH and LQKENI. The CDR3 sequence is 14 residues long. V lost 1 base, J lost 6 bases, and 9 bases lay in between. The CDR3 here is CASSPLEGSGELFF. For the CDR3, the DNA is TGTGCCAGCTCACCACTGGAGGGGTCCGGGGAGCTGTTTTTT.

The chain couples TRBV7-6 to TRBJ2-1; 7 nucleotides match TRBD2. The CDR3 runs 15 residues. The germline V gene encodes CDR1 SGHVS and CDR2 FNYEAQ. Trimming removed 6 bases from V and 7 bases from J; junction bases left unmatched: 12. This CDR3 is CASRQTGLRGNEQFF. The CDR3 DNA sequence: TGTGCCAGCAGACAAACGGGACTACGCGGGAATGAGCAGTTCTTC.

The chain recombines TRBV19 with TRBJ2-3, with D possibly TRBD2 on 6 matching bases. Trimming took 3 bases from V and 2 from J, leaving 12 bases between them. Germline V CDR1 and CDR2: LNHDA, SQIVND (reference sequence). The length of the CDR3 is 15 residues. CDR3 region: CASSIIGGITDTQYF. The CDR3 DNA reads TGTGCCAGTAGTATTATCGGCGGGATCACAGATACGCAGTATTTT.